These 17 T cell receptor beta chains were all obtained from the same sample, sequenced in a study of cytomegalovirus exposure and HLA in healthy donors. PCR used 60 Vbeta primers and 13 Jbeta primers. Produced via immunoSEQ multiplex PCR; TCRdb's table is partial and in-frame only. This sample has about 92,000 clones; 65% to 85% occur once, and the top ten carry 1.2%. The sequencing sample was made of PBMCs. The receptors derive from a girl aged 2 to 10 in good health and CMV-seropositive.

The V gene is TRBV19, the J gene TRBJ1-5, with TRBD1 matching 7 bases. With 3 bases clipped from V and 3 bases from J, the junction kept 8 bases outside the gene matches. Germline V gene sequence: CDR1 LNHDA, CDR2 SQIVND (reference sequence). The CDR3 has 16 amino acids. CDR3 coding DNA: TGTGCCAGTAGTATGTCCAGGGGGTCAATCAATCAGCCCCAGCATTTT. Amino acid sequence: CASSMSRGSINQPQHF. The complete variable domain, with remaining parts taken from reference TRBV19 and TRBJ1-5, reads DGGITQSPKYLFRKEGQNVTLSCEQNLNHDAMYWYRQDPGQGLRLIYYSQIVNDFQKGDIAEGYSVSREKKESFPLTVTSAQKNPTAFYLCASSMSRGSINQPQHFGDGTRLSIL.

The rearrangement uses TRBV28 and TRBJ2-5; a possible D gene is TRBD2 (6 bases). V was trimmed by 10 bases and J by 2 bases, leaving 11 bases between them. Germline V gives CDR1 MDHEN, CDR2 SYDVKM. The CDR3 contains 12 residues. In DNA form, the CDR3 reads TGTGCCACTGAGGGAGGACAAGAGACCCAGTACTTC. It codes for CATEGGQETQYF.

This clone has a handful of counts. CDR3 loop: CASSTDIASGGDTEAFF. CDR3 coding DNA: TGTGCCAGCAGCACCGACATCGCTTCTGGGGGGGACACTGAAGCTTTCTTT. The chain is built from TRBV5-4 and TRBJ1-1, with a possible D match to TRBD1 (5 bases). Trimming pared 4 bases from V and 3 bases from J, leaving 22 bases between. The CDR3 covers 17 residues. Per the germline V gene, CDR1 is SGHNT and CDR2 is YYREEE (reference sequence).

The V gene is TRBV6-5, the J gene TRBJ2-7; D is perhaps TRBD2 (5 bases). CDR3 length equals 16 residues. CDR1 and CDR2 (germline): MNHEY, SVGAGI. Trimming removed 0 bases from V and 1 base from J, with 13 bases in between. The CDR3 bases are TGTGCCAGCAGTTACTCGTCCAGCGGTCTTTCCTACGAGCAGTACTTC. It yields the protein CASSYSSSGLSYEQYF.

This chain connects TRBV4-1 to TRBJ2-1; 7 nucleotides agree with TRBD1. The CDR3 has 15 residues. Trimming at V came to 3 bases and at J to 3 bases, leaving 5 bases not matched to a gene. CDR1 is MGHRA and CDR2 is YSYEKL in the germline V gene. CDR3: CASSQGQLRYNEQFF. The CDR3 DNA reads as TGCGCCAGCAGCCAGGGACAGTTACGCTACAATGAGCAGTTCTTC.

The chain recombines TRBV4-2 with TRBJ2-7; tentative D call: TRBD2 (6 bases). Germline CDR1 LGHNA, CDR2 YNFKEQ. CDR3 size: 14 residues. Trimming removed 5 bases at V and 6 bases at J, with 17 bases between. The CDR3 region has the DNA TGTGCCAGCAGCGCGGGACTGGGGGTCTCCGAGCAGTACTTC. Translated, it gives CASSAGLGVSEQYF.

V is TRBV5-1 and J is TRBJ2-7; 8 bases line up with TRBD2. The ends lost 0 bases at V and 4 bases at J; junction bases unmatched: 3. The CDR3 totals 14 residues. Germline V gives CDR1 SGHRS, CDR2 YFSETQ. CDR3 DNA: TGCGCCAGCAGCTTGGTGGCTAGCGGGTACGAGCAGTACTTC. Its protein is CASSLVASGYEQYF.

The chain links TRBV5-1 to TRBJ1-4; D gene uncertain. Germline CDR1 and CDR2: SGHRS and YFSETQ. CDR3 length: 13 amino acids. V lost 0 bases and J 6 bases, leaving 6 bases between the germline ends. The CDR3 bases are TGCGCCAGCAGCTTGGTTCTCCATGAAAAACTGTTTTTT. Its protein is CASSLVLHEKLFF.

The rearrangement joins TRBV5-4 to TRBJ2-5; 11 bases are shared with TRBD2. Germline V gene data show CDR1 as SGHNT and CDR2 as YYREEE (reference sequence). V trimming: 3 bases; J trimming: 4 bases; junction bases outside the gene matches: 11. The CDR3 extends over 17 amino acids. The DNA of the CDR3 is TGTGCCAGCAGCTATAAACTAGCGGGAGTGAAGGGAGAGACCCAGTACTTC. Protein sequence: CASSYKLAGVKGETQYF.

This chain connects TRBV25-1 to TRBJ1-5, with TRBD1 matching 8 bases. From germline, CDR1 is MGHDK and CDR2 SYGVNS. V lost 5 bases and J lost 7; bases outside the gene matches: 7. The CDR3 sequence is 14 residues long. The CDR3 DNA follows: TGTGCCAGCAGTTCAGGGGGCCTCGGACAGCCCCAGCATTTT. Its translation: CASSSGGLGQPQHF.

This chain connects TRBV5-6 to TRBJ1-3; D is unresolved. The V gene's germline CDR1 is SGHDT and CDR2 YYEEEE. This CDR3 region has 14 residues. V dropped 0 bases and J dropped 4 bases, with 8 bases sitting between them. CDR3 protein: CASSLAGTGNTIYF. The CDR3 coding sequence is TGTGCCAGCAGCTTGGCAGGCACCGGAAACACCATATATTTT.

The V call is TRBV7-9, the J call TRBJ2-3, with TRBD1 matching 7 bases. Germline V lookup: CDR1 SEHNR, CDR2 FQNEAQ (reference sequence). The CDR3 has 14 residues. The trim removed 4 bases at V and 6 bases at J, leaving 7 bases unmatched. CDR3: CASSSPGQTDTQYF. DNA of the CDR3: TGTGCCAGCAGCTCACCGGGACAGACGGATACGCAGTATTTT.

The table lists this clone with a count of one. A junction end diverges from the germline sequence, so it may reflect a read error. The chain recombines TRBV6-5 with TRBJ2-5; D might be TRBD1 (6 bases). The germline V gene has CDR1 MNHEY and CDR2 SVGAGI. The CDR3 length is 11 residues. The CDR3 reads CASRQGETRYF. For the CDR3, the DNA is TGTGCCAGCAGACAGGGAGAGACCCGGTACTTC.

The V gene is TRBV6-6, the J gene TRBJ2-3, with TRBD1 as a possible D gene (6 bases). CDR1 and CDR2 (germline): MNHNY, SVGAGI (reference sequence). V lost 4 bases and J lost 0, with 11 bases in between. The CDR3 is made up of 15 amino acids. In nucleotides, the CDR3 is TGTGCCAGCAGTTTCCGGACAGCTAGCACAGATACGCAGTATTTT. Its translation is CASSFRTASTDTQYF.

This chain connects TRBV4-1 to TRBJ1-2, with 10 bases aligning to TRBD1. The CDR3 has 17 amino acids. From germline, CDR1 is MGHRA and CDR2 YSYEKL. V was clipped by 1 base and J by 7 bases; unmatched bases: 12. CDR3: CASSQAEATGGRGGYTF. Written as DNA, the CDR3 is TGCGCCAGCAGCCAAGCCGAGGCGACAGGGGGCAGGGGTGGCTACACCTTC.

V gene TRBV28 combines with J gene TRBJ2-4; D not certain. The CDR3 sequence is 13 residues long. Germline V gene data show CDR1 as MDHEN and CDR2 as SYDVKM. The V end lost 2 bases, the J end lost 6 bases, and 8 bases lay between the germline ends. CDR3 residues: CASSLGGGNIQYF. DNA of the CDR3: TGTGCCAGCAGTTTAGGCGGTGGAAACATTCAGTACTTC.

As DNA, the CDR3 is TGTGCCAGCAGCTTAGAACGGGAGCCCCCCTACGAGCAGTACTTC. Protein sequence: CASSLEREPPYEQYF. This chain uses TRBV7-6 with TRBJ2-7; a possible D gene is TRBD2 (6 bases). This CDR3 comprises 15 residues. V was trimmed by 1 base and J by 2 bases, leaving 12 bases between them. Per germline, CDR1 SGHVS and CDR2 FNYEAQ.